One and the same sample provided the 32 T cell receptor beta chains below, sequenced in a study of T-cell memory formation after mild COVID-19. TCRdb used MiXCR to reprocess the 5' RACE reads, holding one entry per CDR3 protein. The sample includes about 560,000 distinct CDR3 sequences, roughly 17% of them seen just once. The sample taken for sequencing was PBMCs or a T cell subset sorted from them (not recorded which). These receptors were collected from an adult woman who had mild COVID-19 (a few samples of this study predate the infection). Cell type and time point are not known.

This clonotype showed up just a few times. V is TRBV27 and J is TRBJ2-7; unclear D gene. Looked up from germline, CDR1 is MNHEY and CDR2 is SMNVEV (reference sequence). This CDR3 spans 13 amino acids. Trimming removed 5 bases from V and 2 bases from J, with 10 bases in between. The CDR3 DNA reads TGTGCCAGCAGTCCGACGAAGGCCTACGAGCAGTACTTC. Encoded protein: CASSPTKAYEQYF.

This clonotype has a handful of counts. The V gene is TRBV28, the J gene TRBJ2-6, with D perhaps matching TRBD2 (5 bases). CDR1 MDHEN and CDR2 SYDVKM come from the germline V gene. This CDR3 region has 18 residues. The V gene lost 3 bases and the J gene lost 0 bases, with 15 bases spanning the gap. CDR3 protein: CASSLGWGEPSGANVLTF. DNA of the CDR3: TGTGCCAGCAGTTTGGGCTGGGGAGAACCCTCTGGGGCCAACGTCCTGACTTTC.

This clonotype was seen many times. The V and J genes are TRBV12-3 or TRBV12-4 and TRBJ1-1; tentatively, D is TRBD1 (6 bases). This CDR3 comprises 16 residues. The germline V and J ends were trimmed by 10 bases and 0 bases, with 21 bases remaining between them. The CDR3 here is CATRGGAGNMNTEAFF. In DNA, the CDR3 is TGTGCCACCCGGGGGGGGGCGGGCAACATGAACACTGAAGCTTTCTTT.

This clonotype was seen many times. The rearrangement joins TRBV20-1 to TRBJ1-1; the D gene is possibly TRBD1 (5 bases). CDR1 and CDR2 (germline): DFQATT, SNEGSKA (reference sequence). The ends were cut back, 5 bases at V and 1 base at J, with 11 bases in the middle. This CDR3 region has 13 residues. This CDR3 is CSAWGRWNTEAFF. In nucleotides, the CDR3 is TGCAGTGCTTGGGGACGGTGGAACACTGAAGCTTTCTTT.

This clonotype has only a few counts. The gene calls are TRBV7-9 and TRBJ1-2; the match to TRBD1 covers 8 bases. CDR1 and CDR2 (germline): SEHNR, FQNEAQ (reference sequence). The CDR3 covers 16 residues. Trimming removed 6 bases from V and 2 bases from J; junction bases left unmatched: 11. The CDR3 here is CASSPLGTGGNYGYTF. CDR3 nucleotide sequence: TGTGCCAGCAGTCCATTAGGAACAGGGGGAAACTATGGCTACACCTTC.

This clonotype was observed a single time. V and J are TRBV19 and TRBJ1-3, with a tentative D call TRBD1 (6 bases). The CDR3 runs to 15 residues. Germline CDR1 and CDR2: LNHDA and SQIVND (reference sequence). V was clipped by 3 bases and J by 1 base, with 10 bases between them. CDR3 amino acids: CASSIITGSGNTIYF. The CDR3, as DNA: TGTGCCAGTAGTATCATAACAGGGTCTGGAAACACCATATATTTT.

The V and J genes are TRBV4-3 and TRBJ2-7; the match to TRBD1 covers 8 bases. This CDR3 contains 16 residues. Germline CDR1 and CDR2: LGHNA and YSLEER. With V trimmed by 2 bases and J by 4 bases, 10 bases remained unmatched. In nucleotides, the CDR3 is TGCGCCAGCAGCCAAAACTCCGGGACAGGTGATTACGAGCAGTACTTC. Translated, it gives CASSQNSGTGDYEQYF.

In this sample, this clonotype turned up a few times. The chain uses TRBV5-1 and TRBJ1-2; TRBD1 agrees at 9 bases. Germline V gene data show CDR1 as SGHRS and CDR2 as YFSETQ. The CDR3 is 18 residues long. The junction had 9 bases not matched to a gene; V was cut back by 0 bases and J by 0 bases. CDR3 amino acids: CASSLGDRDAFANYGYTF. The CDR3 region has the DNA TGCGCCAGCAGCTTGGGGGACAGGGATGCTTTCGCTAACTATGGCTACACCTTC.

This clonotype was seen a handful of times. The V gene is TRBV20-1, the J gene TRBJ1-2; D gene ambiguous. CDR3 length: 13 residues. Germline CDR1 is DFQATT and CDR2 is SNEGSKA (reference sequence). V was shortened by 1 base and J by 4 bases, with 10 bases between the two germline ends. CDR3 sequence (DNA): TGCAGTGCTAGAGGATTACGGATCTATGGCTACACCTTC. Amino acids: CSARGLRIYGYTF.

V usage is TRBV7-2 and J usage is TRBJ2-1; TRBD2 is a possible D gene (6 bases). The CDR3 sequence is 15 residues long. Germline loops: CDR1 SGHTA, CDR2 FQGNSA. V was trimmed by 2 bases and J by 0 bases, leaving 8 bases between them. CDR3 amino acids: CASSLSGASYNEQFF. CDR3 in DNA: TGTGCCAGCAGCTTATCGGGAGCCTCCTACAATGAGCAGTTCTTC.

The chain recombines TRBV12-3 or TRBV12-4 with TRBJ2-4, with 10 bases identical to TRBD1. Trimming took 5 bases from V and 8 from J; bases not matched to a gene: 9. The CDR3 is made up of 15 amino acids. The CDR3, as DNA: TGTGCCAGCAGTCAAACCGGGACAGGGGTAGACATTCAGTACTTC. Its translation: CASSQTGTGVDIQYF.

This sequence joins TRBV6-2 or TRBV6-3 and TRBJ1-2; D unclear. The V gene's germline CDR1 is MNHEY and CDR2 SVGEGT. V dropped 7 bases and J dropped 3 bases, with 15 bases sitting between them. CDR3 size: 14 residues. CDR3 nucleotides: TGTGCCAGCATGAGACGGATGCTAGACTATGGCTACACCTTC. The encoded protein is CASMRRMLDYGYTF.

This clonotype has a count of ten or more. This chain joins TRBV5-1 and TRBJ1-4; D is ambiguous. The CDR3 loop spans 16 amino acids. The V end was cut by 4 bases, the J end by 8 bases, with 21 bases between. In germline, CDR1 is SGHRS, CDR2 YFSETQ. The CDR3 coding sequence is TGCGCCAGCAGCCCGTCCTGGACTAACATTGCGGAAAAACTGTTTTTT. It encodes CASSPSWTNIAEKLFF.

The chain employs TRBV7-2 and TRBJ2-3; TRBD2 matches at 11 bases. This CDR3 spans 16 amino acids. The germline CDR1 and CDR2 sequences are SGHTA and FQGNSA. V dropped 2 bases and J dropped 3; count of bases not matched to a gene: 4. This CDR3 is CASSLTGTSGTDTQYF. The CDR3 DNA follows: TGTGCCAGCAGCTTAACTGGGACTAGCGGAACAGATACGCAGTATTTT.

The chain is built from TRBV24-1 and TRBJ2-1, with no clear D. V was clipped by 5 bases and J by 7 bases, with 11 bases between them. The CDR3 extends over 13 amino acids. From germline, CDR1 is KGHDR and CDR2 SFDVKD. The CDR3 loop is CATSGPAVNEQFF. The CDR3 DNA reads TGTGCCACCAGTGGGCCAGCCGTAAATGAGCAGTTCTTC.

This clonotype was detected only a few times. The V call is TRBV19, the J call TRBJ1-2; perhaps TRBD1 as D (5 bases). The V end lost 10 bases, the J end lost 3 bases, and 18 bases lay between the germline ends. The CDR3 length is 14 residues. CDR1 is LNHDA and CDR2 is SQIVND in the germline V gene (reference sequence). CDR3 nucleotide sequence: TGTGCCACCAACCCTGGGACGGAGGACTATGGCTACACCTTC. It specifies CATNPGTEDYGYTF.

The gene calls are TRBV27 and TRBJ2-1; D gene unclear. The CDR3 is made up of 12 amino acids. The germline gives CDR1 MNHEY, CDR2 SMNVEV (reference sequence). The V end was cut by 6 bases, the J end by 9 bases, with 12 bases between. CDR3 nucleotides: TGTGCCAGCAGAGCGAGACGGAGTGAGCAGTTCTTC. This translates into CASRARRSEQFF.

This rearrangement joins TRBV5-1 to TRBJ1-4, with 12 bases identical to TRBD1. Germline V gene lookup returns CDR1 SGHRS and CDR2 YFSETQ. CDR3 length equals 15 residues. J gave up 7 bases and V 3 bases, and 4 bases lay outside the gene matches. The DNA for the CDR3 is TGCGCCAGCAGCTGGGGACAGGGGGCTTCTGAAAAACTGTTTTTT. This codes for CASSWGQGASEKLFF.

This clonotype was observed a few times. The CDR3 DNA sequence: TGTGCCAGCAGCTATGACAGAGACTACGAGCAGTACTTC. It specifies CASSYDRDYEQYF. The V gene is TRBV7-2, the J gene TRBJ2-7; the D gene is possibly TRBD1 (5 bases). The germline V gene has CDR1 SGHTA and CDR2 FQGNSA. V dropped 4 bases and J dropped 3 bases, with 10 bases sitting between them. This CDR3 comprises 13 residues.

The rearrangement links TRBV5-1 to TRBJ2-5; 7 nucleotides agree with TRBD2. CDR1 and CDR2 (germline): SGHRS, YFSETQ. Germline trimming cut 5 bases from V and 5 bases from J; bases unmatched to any gene: 6. CDR3 length equals 13 residues. CDR3 region: CASRTGGTETQYF. CDR3 coding DNA: TGCGCCAGCAGGACCGGGGGGACGGAGACCCAGTACTTC.

The chain uses TRBV29-1 and TRBJ1-3; D is possibly TRBD1 (5 bases). The CDR3 runs 13 residues. Germline loops: CDR1 SQVTM, CDR2 ANQGSEA. Trimming shortened V by 7 bases and J by 2 bases, and 12 bases separated the two germline ends. The CDR3 DNA reads TGCAGCGCTTTTTCGGGGCCTGGAAACACCATATATTTT. Translated, it gives CSAFSGPGNTIYF.

The chain links TRBV20-1 to TRBJ1-2, with 8 bases aligning to TRBD1. From germline, CDR1 is DFQATT and CDR2 SNEGSKA (reference sequence). Losses at the gene ends were 5 bases for V and 8 bases for J; bases not matched to a gene: 7. This CDR3 region has 12 residues. The CDR3 here is CSAPQGDRGYTF. In DNA form, the CDR3 reads TGCAGTGCTCCCCAGGGGGACAGGGGCTACACCTTC.

This chain joins TRBV20-1 and TRBJ2-5; possible D gene TRBD2, 5 bases. The germline V gene encodes CDR1 DFQATT and CDR2 SNEGSKA (reference sequence). V was pared by 0 bases and J by 1 base, with 15 bases between. This CDR3 has 16 residues. The CDR3 DNA sequence: TGCAGTGCTAGAGATCCTACCGGACTGTCCCAAGAGACCCAGTACTTC. This codes for CSARDPTGLSQETQYF.

V and J are TRBV6-5 and TRBJ2-7; TRBD1 is a possible D gene (6 bases). There are 14 residues in the CDR3. Germline lookup yields CDR1 MNHEY and CDR2 SVGAGI. V gave up 11 bases and J gave up 3 bases, with 20 bases separating them. CDR3 amino acids: CAASRAGVLYEQYF. Written as DNA, the CDR3 is TGTGCCGCCTCACGGGCAGGGGTCCTCTACGAGCAGTACTTC.

CDR3 amino acids: CASSVDPQPQSPLHF. The CDR3 DNA is TGTGCCAGCAGCGTAGATCCCCAGCCCCAATCACCCCTCCACTTT. This chain uses TRBV9 with TRBJ1-6, with no clear D. The germline V gene encodes CDR1 SGDLS and CDR2 YYNGEE. The CDR3 spans 15 residues. V was cut by 0 bases and J by 10 bases, with 14 bases left in between. The full variable domain, in which reference TRBV9 and TRBJ1-6 provide the parts outside the CDR3, is DSGVTQTPKHLITATGQRVTLRCSPRSGDLSVYWYQQSLDQGLQFLIQYYNGEERAKGNILERFSAQQFPDLHSELNLSSLELGDSALYFCASSVDPQPQSPLHFGNGTRLTVT.

This clonotype was detected ten times or more. The chain uses TRBV10-3 and TRBJ2-3; D gene unclear. CDR1 is ENHRY, CDR2 SYGVKD, per germline. With 8 bases removed from V and 1 base from J, the gap between germline ends came to 4 bases. The CDR3 has 11 residues. The CDR3 DNA sequence: TGTGCCATCGGGCGCACAGATACGCAGTATTTT. This encodes CAIGRTDTQYF.

The rearrangement uses TRBV6-5 and TRBJ1-1, with D unresolved. Germline CDR1 is MNHEY and CDR2 is SVGAGI. There are 13 residues in the CDR3. Trimming took 7 bases from V and 8 from J, leaving 17 bases between them. CDR3 nucleotide sequence: TGTGCCAGCACCCCATTCCGGGGAGCCGAAGCTTTCTTT. It is translated as CASTPFRGAEAFF.

Many counts were recorded for this clonotype. CDR3 sequence: CASRKGGQQETQYF. The CDR3 bases are TGTGCCAGCAGGAAGGGGGGCCAGCAAGAGACCCAGTACTTC. The chain couples TRBV6-1 to TRBJ2-5; D might be TRBD1 or TRBD2, each matching 6 bases. Trimming removed 6 bases from V and 2 bases from J, with 13 bases in between. Germline lookup yields CDR1 MNHNS and CDR2 SASEGT. This CDR3 has 14 residues.

V and J are TRBV9 and TRBJ2-1; a weak D match, TRBD2 (5 bases). Germline V gene lookup returns CDR1 SGDLS and CDR2 YYNGEE. This CDR3 is 15 amino acids long. Trimming took 0 bases from V and 7 from J, leaving 14 bases between them. Here the CDR3 DNA reads TGTGCCAGCAGCGTAGCCGGGCCCCGGGGTAATGAGCAGTTCTTC. Translated: CASSVAGPRGNEQFF.

This chain links TRBV28 with TRBJ1-1; TRBD1 is a possible D gene (5 bases). Trimming left V 11 bases short and J 0 bases short, with 13 bases between. CDR1 and CDR2 from the germline V gene are MDHEN and SYDVKM. The CDR3 loop spans 13 amino acids. The CDR3 DNA follows: TGTGCCGGGGCCTTCGGACTGAACACTGAAGCTTTCTTT. Protein: CAGAFGLNTEAFF.

This clonotype has only a few counts. This sequence joins TRBV29-1 and TRBJ2-4; 7 bases are a match to TRBD1. The CDR3 spans 14 residues. The germline V gene has CDR1 SQVTM and CDR2 ANQGSEA. With 5 bases clipped from V and 1 base from J, the junction kept 5 bases outside the gene matches. Here the CDR3 DNA reads TGCAGCGTTTACGACAGGGAGGCCAAAAACATTCAGTACTTC. It yields the protein CSVYDREAKNIQYF. The variable domain in full, with the rest retrieved from reference TRBV29-1 and TRBJ2-4, is SAVISQKPSRDICQRGTSLTIQCQVDSQVTMMFWYRQQPGQSLTLIATANQGSEATYESGFVIDKFPISRPNLTFSTLTVSNMSPEDSSIYLCSVYDREAKNIQYFGAGTRLSVL.

This clonotype was detected ten times or more. V is TRBV6-2 or TRBV6-3 and J is TRBJ2-1; 13 bases align to TRBD2. Germline V gene sequence: CDR1 MNHEY, CDR2 SVGEGT. The V segment lost 5 bases and the J segment 6 bases; nucleotides outside the gene matches: 4. The CDR3 runs to 15 residues. The CDR3 reads CASSATSGGRNEQFF. In DNA, the CDR3 is TGTGCCAGCAGTGCGACTAGCGGGGGGCGCAATGAGCAGTTCTTC.